These T cell receptor beta chains were read from a single sample in a study of OX40 agonist ivuxolimab in advanced cancers. Data came from immunoSEQ multiplex PCR; TCRdb stores just in-frame clones and leaves some out. The sample comprises under 90,000 clones, about 93% of which are singletons, and roughly an eighth rests with the top ten. The material sequenced was CD4+ or CD8+ T cells sorted from blood, taken in a trial of the OX40 agonist ivuxolimab. These receptors all stem from an adult with an advanced solid tumor such as melanoma, head and neck, liver or kidney cancer. CDR3s include the opening cysteine and the closing phenylalanine or tryptophan. A D gene is named only where the DNA matches it firmly. Clone size appears in some rows only: once, few, many, or a class for an expanded clone.

CDR3 protein	CDR3 DNA	CDR3 length	V gene	clone size	D gene	J gene
CASSFGGGTEAFF	TGTGCCAGCAGTTTCGGGGGGGGGACTGAAGCTTTCTTT	13	TRBV27	.	.	TRBJ1-1
CASSPGVWETQYF	TGTGCCAGCAGTCCTGGGGTGTGGGAGACCCAGTACTTC	13	TRBV25-1	once	.	TRBJ2-5
CASSQEPQVTYEQYF	TGCGCCAGCAGCCAAGAACCGCAGGTGACCTACGAGCAGTACTTC	15	TRBV4-3	.	.	TRBJ2-7
CASSSIGNEQYF	TGTGCCAGCAGTTCCATAGGGAACGAGCAGTACTTC	12	TRBV28	.	.	TRBJ2-7
CASSLSGLPAFF	TGTGCCAGCAGCCTTTCAGGCCTTCCAGCTTTCTTT	12	TRBV7-9	.	.	TRBJ1-1
CASSPPDMGFRGYTF	TGTGCCAGCAGCCCCCCCGATATGGGTTTTCGTGGCTACACCTTC	15	TRBV21-1	.	.	TRBJ1-2
CASSFWGTVFTPDTQYF	TGTGCCAGCAGTTTCTGGGGGACAGTTTTTACTCCGGATACGCAGTATTTT	17	TRBV28	.	TRBD1	TRBJ2-3
CASSPQDSYNSPLHF	TGTGCCAGTAGCCCTCAGGACTCCTATAATTCACCCCTCCACTTT	15	TRBV19	.	.	TRBJ1-6
CASSLQNLGEQFF	TGTGCCAGCAGCTTGCAAAACCTGGGGGAGCAGTTCTTC	13	TRBV7-2	once	.	TRBJ2-1
CASSSKRERYADTQYF	TGTGCCAGCAGTTCAAAGCGGGAGCGTTACGCAGATACGCAGTATTTT	16	TRBV28	.	TRBD2	TRBJ2-3
CASSLSMIKVGRRGTYEQYF	TGTGCCAGCAGTTTATCGATGATCAAGGTCGGGAGAAGAGGCACCTACGAGCAGTACTTC	20	TRBV27	.	.	TRBJ2-7
CSVAPGQQAYEQYF	TGCAGCGTTGCCCCGGGACAGCAAGCCTACGAGCAGTACTTC	14	TRBV29-1	.	TRBD1	TRBJ2-7
CASSWGEYSNQPQHF	TGTGCCAGCAGTTGGGGGGAATATAGCAATCAGCCCCAGCATTTT	15	TRBV28	.	.	TRBJ1-5
CASSSTSGGISDTQYF	TGTGCCAGCAGCTCGACTAGCGGGGGGATATCAGATACGCAGTATTTT	16	TRBV9	.	TRBD2	TRBJ2-3
CASSQGGREAFVKQYF	TGCGCCAGCAGCCAAGGAGGGCGGGAGGCTTTCGTCAAGCAGTACTTC	16	TRBV4-3	.	TRBD2	TRBJ2-7
CASSHVGVSNQPQHF	TGCGCCAGCAGCCACGTGGGCGTTAGCAATCAGCCCCAGCATTTT	15	TRBV4-1	.	.	TRBJ1-5
CSVEDAGAGGYTF	TGCAGCGTTGAAGATGCGGGCGCAGGCGGCTACACCTTC	13	TRBV29-1	.	.	TRBJ1-2
CASGGGITF	TGTGCCAGCGGTGGGGGTATCACCTTC	9	TRBV6-1	.	.	TRBJ1-2
CASSLRGAINQPQHF	TGTGCCAGCAGCTTACGGGGGGCGATCAATCAGCCCCAGCATTTT	15	TRBV13	.	.	TRBJ1-5